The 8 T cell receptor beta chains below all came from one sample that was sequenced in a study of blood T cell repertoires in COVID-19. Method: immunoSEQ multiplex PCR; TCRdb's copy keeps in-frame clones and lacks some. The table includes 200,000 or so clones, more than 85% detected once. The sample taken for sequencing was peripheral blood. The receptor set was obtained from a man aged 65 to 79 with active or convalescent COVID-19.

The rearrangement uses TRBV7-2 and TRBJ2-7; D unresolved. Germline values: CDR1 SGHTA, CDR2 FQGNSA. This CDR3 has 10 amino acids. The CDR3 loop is CASGSYEQYF. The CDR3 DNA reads TGTGCGTCCGGTTCCTACGAGCAGTACTTC.

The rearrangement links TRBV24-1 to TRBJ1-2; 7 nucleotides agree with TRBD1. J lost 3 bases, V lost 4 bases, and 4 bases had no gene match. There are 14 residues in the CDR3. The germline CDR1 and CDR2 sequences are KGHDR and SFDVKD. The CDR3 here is CATSEQGYDYGYTF. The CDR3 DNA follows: TGTGCCACCAGTGAACAGGGGTATGACTATGGCTACACCTTC.

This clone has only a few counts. In DNA form, the CDR3 reads TGTGCCAGCAGCTCGACTTACAGGGCGCGGCGGGGGGGCGGTTACGAGCAGTACTTC. This sequence encodes CASSSTYRARRGGGYEQYF. The V gene is TRBV7-6, the J gene TRBJ2-7; the match to TRBD2 covers 9 bases. The CDR3 consists of 19 residues. Trimming at V came to 4 bases and at J to 4 bases, leaving 20 bases not matched to a gene. Germline loops: CDR1 SGHVS, CDR2 FNYEAQ.

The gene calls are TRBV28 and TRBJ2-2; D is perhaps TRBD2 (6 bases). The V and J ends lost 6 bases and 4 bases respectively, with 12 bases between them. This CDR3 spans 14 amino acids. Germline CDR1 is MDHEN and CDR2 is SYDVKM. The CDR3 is CASSMDYATGELFF. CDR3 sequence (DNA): TGTGCCAGCAGCATGGACTACGCCACCGGGGAGCTGTTTTTT. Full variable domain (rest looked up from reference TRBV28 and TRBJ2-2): DVKVTQSSRYLVKRTGEKVFLECVQDMDHENMFWYRQDPGLGLRLIYFSYDVKMKEKGDIPEGYSVSREKKERFSLILESASTNQTSMYLCASSMDYATGELFFGEGSRLTVL.

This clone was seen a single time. CDR3 sequence reads: CASTGGGLHYGYTF. For the CDR3, the DNA is TGCGCCAGCACCGGGGGGGGACTCCACTATGGCTACACCTTC. This chain connects TRBV23-1 to TRBJ1-2, with a possible D match to TRBD1 (5 bases). TRBV23-1 is marked as an open reading frame, function uncertain. Trimming shortened V by 7 bases and J by 3 bases, and 15 bases separated the two germline ends. The CDR3 loop spans 14 amino acids.

The DNA of the CDR3 is TGCGCCAGCAGCCTGGAAACAGGGGGTGGTTCACCCCTCCACTTT. Translating gives CASSLETGGGSPLHF. The chain employs TRBV5-1 and TRBJ1-6; 8 nucleotides line up with TRBD1. The CDR3 consists of 15 residues. J gave up 9 bases and V 4 bases, and 9 bases lay outside the gene matches. CDR1 and CDR2 (germline): SGHRS, YFSETQ.

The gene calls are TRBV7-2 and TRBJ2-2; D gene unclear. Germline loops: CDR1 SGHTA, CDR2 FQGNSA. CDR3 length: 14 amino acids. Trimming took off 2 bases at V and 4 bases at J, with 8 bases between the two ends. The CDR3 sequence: CASSLQTSTGELFF. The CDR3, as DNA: TGTGCCAGCAGCTTACAAACTTCCACCGGGGAGCTGTTTTTT.

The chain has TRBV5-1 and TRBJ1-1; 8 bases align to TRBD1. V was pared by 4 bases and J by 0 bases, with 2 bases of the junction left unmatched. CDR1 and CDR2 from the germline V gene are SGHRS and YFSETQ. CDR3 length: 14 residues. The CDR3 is CASSTGGVNTEAFF. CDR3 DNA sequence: TGCGCCAGCAGCACAGGGGGAGTGAACACTGAAGCTTTCTTT.